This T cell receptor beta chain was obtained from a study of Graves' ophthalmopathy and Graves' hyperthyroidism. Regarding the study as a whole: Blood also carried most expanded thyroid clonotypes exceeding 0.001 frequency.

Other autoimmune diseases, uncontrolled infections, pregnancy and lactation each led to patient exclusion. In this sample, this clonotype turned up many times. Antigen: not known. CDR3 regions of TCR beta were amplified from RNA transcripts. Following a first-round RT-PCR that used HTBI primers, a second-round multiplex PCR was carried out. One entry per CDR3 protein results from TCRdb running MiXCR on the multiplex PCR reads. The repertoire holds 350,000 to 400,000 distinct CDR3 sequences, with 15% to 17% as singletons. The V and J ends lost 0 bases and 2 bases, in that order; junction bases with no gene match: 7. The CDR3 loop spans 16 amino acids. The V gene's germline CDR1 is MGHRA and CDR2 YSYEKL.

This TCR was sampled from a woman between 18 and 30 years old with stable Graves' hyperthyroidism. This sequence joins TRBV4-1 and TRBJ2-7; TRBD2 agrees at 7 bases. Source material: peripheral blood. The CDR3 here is CASSQEPSGDTYEQYF. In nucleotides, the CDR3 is TGCGCCAGCAGCCAAGAGCCTAGCGGTGACACCTACGAGCAGTACTTC.